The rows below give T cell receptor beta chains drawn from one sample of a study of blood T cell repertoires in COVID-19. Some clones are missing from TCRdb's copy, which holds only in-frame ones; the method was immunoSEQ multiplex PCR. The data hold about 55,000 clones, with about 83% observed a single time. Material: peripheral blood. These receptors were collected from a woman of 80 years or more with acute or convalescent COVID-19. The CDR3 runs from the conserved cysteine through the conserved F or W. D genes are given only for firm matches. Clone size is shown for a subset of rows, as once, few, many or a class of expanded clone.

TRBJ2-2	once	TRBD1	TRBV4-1	TGCGCCAGCAGCCACGCCACAGGGGTGAACACCGGGGAGCTGTTTTTT	CASSHATGVNTGELFF
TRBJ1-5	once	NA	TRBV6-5	TGTGCCAGCAAACCCGTTAACAGCCATCAGCCCCAGCATTTT	CASKPVNSHQPQHF
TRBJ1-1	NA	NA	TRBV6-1	TGTGCCAGCAGTGAACTTGGAGGGCAGAACACTGAAGCTTTCTTT	CASSELGGQNTEAFF
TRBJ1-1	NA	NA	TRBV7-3	TGTGCCAGCAGCTTAGGCGGCAGCCCGAACACTGAAGCTTTCTTT	CASSLGGSPNTEAFF
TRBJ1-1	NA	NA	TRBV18	TGTGCCAGCTCACCACCGTCGGACACTGAAGCTTTCTTT	CASSPPSDTEAFF
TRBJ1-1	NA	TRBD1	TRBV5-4	TGTGCCAGCAGCTCCCAGGGGGCGAACACTGAAGCTTTCTTT	CASSSQGANTEAFF
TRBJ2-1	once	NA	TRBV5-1	TGCGCCAGCAGCTTGGGACCTAGCTCTCTGTACAATGAGCAGTTCTTC	CASSLGPSSLYNEQFF
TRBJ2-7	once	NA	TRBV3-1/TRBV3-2	TGTGCCAGCAGCCAAGATCCCGACAGGTCCTACGAGCAGTACTTC	CASSQDPDRSYEQYF
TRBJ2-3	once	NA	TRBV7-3	TGTGCCAGCAGCCGCCACACTACGACCACAGATACGCAGTATTTT	CASSRHTTTTDTQYF
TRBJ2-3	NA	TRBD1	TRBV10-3	TGTGCCATCAGTGATCCAGGGGGTTCAACGCAGTATTTT	CAISDPGGSTQYF
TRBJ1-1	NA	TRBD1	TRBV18	TGTGCCAGCTCACCACAACGAATTGACAGGGGCACTGAAGCTTTCTTT	CASSPQRIDRGTEAFF
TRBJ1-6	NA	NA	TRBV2	TGTGCCACCATTCCAGACAGGAAAGTTTTAAATTCACCCCTCCACTTT	CATIPDRKVLNSPLHF
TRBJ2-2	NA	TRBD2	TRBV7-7	TGTGCTAGCAGCTCTGCCCTTACGGACAGCGGGGGGACCGGGGAGCTGTTTTTT	CASSSALTDSGGTGELFF
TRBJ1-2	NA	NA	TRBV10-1	TGCGCCAGCAGTGAAGGGGACTATGGCTACACCTTC	CASSEGDYGYTF
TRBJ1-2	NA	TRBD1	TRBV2	TGTGCCAGCAGACGGGACAGGGGATCTTTAGATGGCTACACCTTC	CASRRDRGSLDGYTF
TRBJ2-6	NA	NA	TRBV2	TGTGCCAGCAGTGAGATTCGGGTCTCTGGGGCCAACGTCCTGACTTTC	CASSEIRVSGANVLTF
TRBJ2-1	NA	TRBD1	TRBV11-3	TGTGCCAGCAGCCCCCGCCCAGGGGGCGCATCCAATGAGCAGTTCTTC	CASSPRPGGASNEQFF
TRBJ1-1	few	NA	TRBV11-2	TGTGCCAGCAGCAACCAGGGGAACACTGAAGCTTTCTTT	CASSNQGNTEAFF
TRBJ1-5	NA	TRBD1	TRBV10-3	TGTGCCGCCACAGGGGGGGATCAGCCCCAGCATTTT	CAATGGDQPQHF
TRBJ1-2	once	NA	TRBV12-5	TGTGCTAGTGGGGACAGTACCCATGGCTACACCTTC	CASGDSTHGYTF
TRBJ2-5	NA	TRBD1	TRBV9	TGTGCCAGCAGCCTCCGTACAGGGGGATGGGAGACCCAGTACTTC	CASSLRTGGWETQYF
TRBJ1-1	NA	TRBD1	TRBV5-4	TGTGCCAGCAGCGATGACAGGGGCCAGATGAACACTGAAGCTTTCTTT	CASSDDRGQMNTEAFF
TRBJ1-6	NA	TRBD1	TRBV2	TGTGCCAGCAGTGCTGACAGGGGAAATTCACCCCTCCACTTT	CASSADRGNSPLHF
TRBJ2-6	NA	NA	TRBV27	TGTGCCAGCAGTGGGCAGCCTCCCTCTGGGGCCAACGTCCTGACTTTC	CASSGQPPSGANVLTF
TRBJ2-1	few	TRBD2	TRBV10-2	TGCGCCAGCAGCCGGACCGCTAGCGGCAGGGAGCAGTTCTTC	CASSRTASGREQFF
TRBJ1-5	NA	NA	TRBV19	TGTGCCAGTACCTTTTCGGGGAGGACACAGCCCCAGCATTTT	CASTFSGRTQPQHF
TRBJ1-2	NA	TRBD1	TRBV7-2	TGTGCCAGCAGTTCTCCGGGACAGGTGTTTGGCTACACCTTC	CASSSPGQVFGYTF
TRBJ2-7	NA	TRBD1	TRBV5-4	TGTGCCAGCAGCGTTGACAGGGGGCCATACGAGCAGTACTTC	CASSVDRGPYEQYF
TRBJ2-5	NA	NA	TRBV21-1	TGTGCCAGCAGCGAGGGGGCGGCGTACCAAGAGACCCAGTACTTC	CASSEGAAYQETQYF
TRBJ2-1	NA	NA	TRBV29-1	TGCAGCGTCGGGGAGGTCTCGAGAACCTACAATGAGCAGTTCTTC	CSVGEVSRTYNEQFF